Listed below are T cell receptor beta chains from one sample, sequenced in a study of blood T cell repertoires in COVID-19. The protocol was immunoSEQ multiplex PCR, while the TCRdb copy is restricted to in-frame clones and leaves out a portion. Of about 73,000 clones in the sample, 80% to 85% were seen once. Sequences were obtained from peripheral blood. The receptors here all came from a human donor in a cohort sampled during active COVID-19. Both conserved end residues are part of each CDR3. The D gene is left open where the match is weak. Rows may omit the clone size; those that give it use once, few, many or a size class.

>TRBV18|-|TRBJ2-1|-
TGTGCCAGCTCACCCGGGTTCTCCTACAATGAGCAGTTCTTC
CASSPGFSYNEQFF
>TRBV4-3|TRBD1|TRBJ1-6|-
TGCGCCAGCAGCCCTTCCCGACAGGGAGGATCACCCCTCCACTTT
CASSPSRQGGSPLHF
>TRBV9|-|TRBJ2-2|-
TGTGCCAGCAGCGTAGGTGGAGGGATGATCACCGGGGAGCTGTTTTTT
CASSVGGGMITGELFF
>TRBV4-1|-|TRBJ1-5|-
TGCGCCAGCAGCCAGACCCAGGGGCGAAGCAATCAGCCCCAGCATTTT
CASSQTQGRSNQPQHF
>TRBV27|-|TRBJ1-5|few
TGTGCCAGCAGTTACAGAAGCAATCAGCCCCAGCATTTT
CASSYRSNQPQHF
>TRBV4-2|TRBD1|TRBJ2-5|-
TGTGCCAGCAGTCGGTCGGGACAGGGCACCGAGACCCAGTACTTC
CASSRSGQGTETQYF
>TRBV11-2|TRBD2|TRBJ2-7|-
TGTGCCAGCAGCTTAGGTCGTAGGAGCGGGGGCTACTCCTACGAGCAGTACTTC
CASSLGRRSGGYSYEQYF
>TRBV5-4|TRBD1|TRBJ2-7|-
TGTGCCAGCAGCTTGGGTTCGGGCAGGGGGCATGAGCAGTACTTC
CASSLGSGRGHEQYF
>TRBV5-1|TRBD1|TRBJ1-2|-
TGCGCCAGCAGCTTGGGACAGGGGAATGGCTACACCTTC
CASSLGQGNGYTF
>TRBV5-1|-|TRBJ2-7|-
TGCGCCAGCAGCTTAGGCCGGACTCAAATCACCTACGAGCAGTACTTC
CASSLGRTQITYEQYF
>TRBV6-6|TRBD2|TRBJ2-3|-
TGTGCCAGCGCCCCGGGGGGGCCAGGCACAGATACGCAGTATTTT
CASAPGGPGTDTQYF
>TRBV10-1|-|TRBJ1-5|few
TGCGCCAGCAGCTGCGAATCTCTAAATCAGCCCCAGCATTTT
CASSCESLNQPQHF
>TRBV10-3|-|TRBJ2-2|-
TGTGCCATCTACAGGGAGAGGGGTTACACCGGGGAGCTGTTTTTT
CAIYRERGYTGELFF
>TRBV7-9|TRBD2|TRBJ2-5|-
TGTGCCAGCAGCCCGACCCCCAGGGGCGGGGGGGAGACCCAGTACTTC
CASSPTPRGGGETQYF
>TRBV11-2|-|TRBJ2-7|few
TGTGCCAGCAGCTTCGGCGACATCGAGCAGTACTTC
CASSFGDIEQYF
>TRBV2|-|TRBJ1-5|-
TGTGCCAGCAGTGAACTGGGGGCCTATCAGCCCCAGCATTTT
CASSELGAYQPQHF
>TRBV5-6|-|TRBJ2-7|once
TGTGCCAGCAGCTTGGGGACGGGGGTCTACGAGCAGTACTTC
CASSLGTGVYEQYF
>TRBV27|TRBD1|TRBJ2-1|-
TGTGCCAGCAGTCCGAGTACGACAGGGGGCAATGAGCAGTTCTTC
CASSPSTTGGNEQFF
>TRBV12-3/TRBV12-4|TRBD1|TRBJ2-2|few
TGTGCCAGCAGTAAAACAGGGGCCGGGGAGCTGTTTTTT
CASSKTGAGELFF